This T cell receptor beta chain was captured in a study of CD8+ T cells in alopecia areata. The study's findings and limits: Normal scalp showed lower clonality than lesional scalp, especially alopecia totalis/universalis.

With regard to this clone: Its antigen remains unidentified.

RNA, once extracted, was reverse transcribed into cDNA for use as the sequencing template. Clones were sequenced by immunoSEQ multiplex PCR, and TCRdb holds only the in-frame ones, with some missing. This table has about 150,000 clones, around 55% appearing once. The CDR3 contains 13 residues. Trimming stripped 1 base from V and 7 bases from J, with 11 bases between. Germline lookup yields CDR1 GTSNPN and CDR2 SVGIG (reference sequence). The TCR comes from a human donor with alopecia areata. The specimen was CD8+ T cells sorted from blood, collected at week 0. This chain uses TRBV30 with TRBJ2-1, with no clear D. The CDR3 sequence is CAWSGTLVNEQFF. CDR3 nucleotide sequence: TGTGCCTGGAGTGGGACCTTAGTGAATGAGCAGTTCTTC.